This T cell receptor beta chain was documented in a study of cytomegalovirus exposure and HLA in healthy donors. Germline V gene sequence: CDR1 MDHEN, CDR2 SYDVKM. Trimming took off 3 bases at V and 4 bases at J, with 9 bases between the two ends. The CDR3 is 13 residues long. This clone came up a few times. The PCR was carried out with 60 Vbeta primers and 13 Jbeta primers. The assay was immunoSEQ multiplex PCR, and TCRdb's table has in-frame clones only and misses some. The sample includes approximately 100,000 clones, just over 70% of them seen just once. This clonotype was obtained from a boy under 18 in good health and CMV-seronegative. Sequencing was performed on PBMCs. The rearrangement uses TRBV28 and TRBJ1-2; weak D call: TRBD1 (5 bases). In DNA form, the CDR3 reads TGTGCCAGCAGTTTGGCCGGGGGCTATGGCTACACCTTC. Protein: CASSLAGGYGYTF.